The rows below give T cell receptor beta chains drawn from one sample of a study of shared clonotypes between healthy human individuals. Using immunoSEQ multiplex PCR, the repertoire was profiled, and TCRdb retains in-frame clones only, with some absent. The data hold around 1,900,000 clones, with over 85% observed a single time. Sequences were obtained from naive CD8+ T cells from PBMCs. These receptors originate from a man aged 18-30 years in good health. Some clones in this sample may be carry-over from other donors' samples. Both conserved end residues are part of each CDR3. The order of the fields is J gene, V gene, D gene, clone size, CDR3 protein, CDR3 DNA. The D gene is left open where the match is weak. Clone sizes are given selectively: once, few, many, or a class where the clone is expanded.

>TRBJ2-3|TRBV5-1|NA|NA
CASRAGLQITDTQYF
TGCGCCAGCAGGGCGGGACTCCAAATCACAGATACGCAGTATTTT
>TRBJ1-1|TRBV19|NA|NA
CASRNQGNTEAFF
TGTGCCAGTAGAAACCAGGGGAACACTGAAGCTTTCTTT
>TRBJ2-1|TRBV9|NA|NA
CASSVGGLTDEQFF
TGTGCCAGCAGCGTAGGGGGACTGACGGATGAGCAGTTCTTC
>TRBJ2-1|TRBV7-9|NA|NA
CASSLAPRGDNEQFF
TGTGCCAGCAGCTTAGCTCCGAGAGGAGACAATGAGCAGTTCTTC
>TRBJ2-7|TRBV21-1|NA|NA
CASSKNRTGEGEQYF
TGTGCCAGCAGCAAAAACAGGACAGGGGAGGGCGAGCAGTACTTC
>TRBJ1-1|TRBV11-2|NA|once
CASSQTRAANTEAFF
TGTGCCAGCAGCCAAACGCGGGCCGCGAACACTGAAGCTTTCTTT
>TRBJ2-7|TRBV11-2|TRBD2|NA
CASSLGRRLAGAGEQYF
TGTGCCAGCAGCTTAGGTAGGCGTCTAGCGGGAGCAGGCGAGCAGTACTTC
>TRBJ2-3|TRBV7-3|TRBD2|NA
CASSLLAGGVTDTQYF
TGTGCCAGCAGCCTGCTAGCGGGAGGGGTCACAGATACGCAGTATTTT
>TRBJ2-7|TRBV7-2|TRBD1|NA
CASSRLDRAYEQYF
TGTGCCAGCAGCCGCTTAGACAGGGCCTACGAGCAGTACTTC
>TRBJ1-3|TRBV6-1|NA|NA
CASREGNNLGTIYF
TGTGCCAGCAGAGAAGGGAATAATCTGGGTACCATATATTTT
>TRBJ2-4|TRBV7-9|NA|NA
CASSLAGRAPQDIQYF
TGTGCCAGCAGCTTAGCGGGACGCGCGCCCCAGGACATTCAGTACTTC
>TRBJ2-2|TRBV4-3|NA|NA
CASSRLGPLTGELFF
TGCGCCAGCAGCCGCCTGGGTCCCCTCACCGGGGAGCTGTTTTTT
>TRBJ1-1|TRBV4-1|NA|NA
CASSQVGQDTEAFF
TGCGCCAGCAGCCAAGTGGGGCAGGACACTGAAGCTTTCTTT
>TRBJ2-7|TRBV11-1|TRBD1|NA
CASSLRSGGYPSYEQYF
TGTGCCAGCAGCTTACGTTCAGGGGGCTACCCCTCCTACGAGCAGTACTTC
>TRBJ2-7|TRBV27|TRBD1|once
CASRQGSSYEQYF
TGTGCCAGCAGACAGGGGAGCTCCTACGAGCAGTACTTC
>TRBJ1-5|TRBV5-6|NA|once
CASSIPWGINQPQHF
TGTGCCAGCAGCATACCCTGGGGCATCAATCAGCCCCAGCATTTT
>TRBJ1-1|TRBV7-9|NA|once
CASSLEIGGWGHTEAFF
TGTGCCAGCAGCTTAGAAATTGGGGGATGGGGCCACACTGAAGCTTTCTTT
>TRBJ2-1|TRBV5-4|TRBD2|NA
CASSSLAGAGYNEQFF
TGTGCCAGCAGCTCCTTAGCGGGAGCGGGCTACAATGAGCAGTTCTTC
>TRBJ1-4|TRBV14|NA|NA
CASSQWKRGGKLFF
TGTGCCAGCAGCCAATGGAAGAGGGGGGGAAAACTGTTTTTT
>TRBJ1-2|TRBV6-5|NA|NA
CASSLDPAGGYTF
TGTGCCAGCAGTTTGGATCCGGCAGGAGGCTACACCTTC
>TRBJ1-2|TRBV19|NA|NA
CASRQSRGGYTF
TGTGCCAGTAGACAGTCGCGGGGCGGCTACACCTTC
>TRBJ1-2|TRBV27|NA|NA
CASSLSILDGYTF
TGTGCCAGCAGTTTATCAATTCTGGATGGCTACACCTTC
>TRBJ2-1|TRBV6-1|NA|NA
CASSDWGDSSYNEQFF
TGTGCCAGCAGTGATTGGGGAGACAGCTCCTACAATGAGCAGTTCTTC
>TRBJ1-4|TRBV4-1|NA|NA
CASSQLDVTNEKLFF
TGCGCCAGCAGCCAATTGGATGTGACTAATGAAAAACTGTTTTTT
>TRBJ2-7|TRBV19|TRBD1|NA
CASSRDRGDSYEQYF
TGTGCCAGTAGTAGGGACAGGGGCGACTCCTACGAGCAGTACTTC
>TRBJ1-2|TRBV6-5|TRBD1|NA
CASSYSTGVNYGYTF
TGTGCCAGCAGTTACTCGACAGGGGTGAACTATGGCTACACCTTC
>TRBJ2-7|TRBV6-1|TRBD1|NA
CASSNRGPTYEQYF
TGTGCCAGCAGCAACAGGGGACCCACCTACGAGCAGTACTTC
>TRBJ1-1|TRBV16|NA|NA
CASSQSRNTEAFF
TGTGCCAGCAGCCAATCGCGGAACACTGAAGCTTTCTTT
>TRBJ2-3|TRBV7-9|NA|NA
CASSLQPEQYF
TGTGCCAGCAGCTTACAACCAGAACAGTATTTT
>TRBJ2-2|TRBV27|NA|NA
CASSLSYAGELFF
TGTGCCAGCAGTTTATCATACGCCGGGGAGCTGTTTTTT
>TRBJ2-1|TRBV5-1|NA|NA
CASSPTQSNEQFF
TGCGCCAGCAGCCCTACTCAGAGCAATGAGCAGTTCTTC
>TRBJ2-1|TRBV25-1|NA|NA
CASSPLVRPYNEQFF
TGTGCCAGCAGTCCCCTAGTAAGGCCCTACAATGAGCAGTTCTTC
>TRBJ2-7|TRBV29-1|TRBD1|NA
CSVDLTGASYEQYF
TGCAGCGTTGATCTTACAGGGGCCTCCTACGAGCAGTACTTC
>TRBJ2-5|TRBV7-2|TRBD2|once
CASSLAGSGGETQYF
TGTGCCAGCAGCTTAGCGGGCTCCGGGGGGGAGACCCAGTACTTC
>TRBJ2-7|TRBV10-1|TRBD1|NA
CASSEPRTGSYEQYF
TGCGCCAGCAGTGAGCCTCGGACAGGCTCCTACGAGCAGTACTTC
>TRBJ2-7|TRBV7-9|TRBD1|NA
CASSSLRTGAPYEQYF
TGTGCCAGCAGCTCTCTTCGGACAGGGGCCCCCTACGAGCAGTACTTC
>TRBJ2-1|TRBV10-3|TRBD2|NA
CATQGTSGSVRDEQFF
TGTGCCACCCAGGGGACTAGCGGGAGTGTGCGGGATGAGCAGTTCTTC
>TRBJ1-1|TRBV27|NA|NA
CASSLSARSEAFF
TGTGCCAGCAGTTTATCGGCGAGGTCTGAAGCTTTCTTT
>TRBJ2-3|TRBV12-2|NA|NA
CASRLRGDSSTDTQYF
TGTGCAAGTCGCTTACGGGGGGACAGCTCCACAGATACGCAGTATTTT
>TRBJ2-1|TRBV28|TRBD2|NA
CASRRTSSYNEQFF
TGTGCCAGCAGGCGGACTAGTTCCTACAATGAGCAGTTCTTC
>TRBJ1-2|TRBV6-1|NA|NA
CASRSGYPYGYTF
TGTGCCAGCAGGTCGGGGTACCCCTATGGCTACACCTTC